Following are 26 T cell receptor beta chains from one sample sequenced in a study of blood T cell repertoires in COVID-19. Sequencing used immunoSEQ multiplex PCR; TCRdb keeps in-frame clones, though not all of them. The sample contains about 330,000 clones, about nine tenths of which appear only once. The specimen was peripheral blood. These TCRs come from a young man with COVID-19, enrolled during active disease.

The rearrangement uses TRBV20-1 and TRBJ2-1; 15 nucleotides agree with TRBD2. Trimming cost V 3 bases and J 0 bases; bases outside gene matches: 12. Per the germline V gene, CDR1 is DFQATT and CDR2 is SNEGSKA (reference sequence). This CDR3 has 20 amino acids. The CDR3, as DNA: TGCAGTGCTAGTCATCGATCCGGGACTAGCGGGGGGATCTCCTACAATGAGCAGTTCTTC. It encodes CSASHRSGTSGGISYNEQFF.

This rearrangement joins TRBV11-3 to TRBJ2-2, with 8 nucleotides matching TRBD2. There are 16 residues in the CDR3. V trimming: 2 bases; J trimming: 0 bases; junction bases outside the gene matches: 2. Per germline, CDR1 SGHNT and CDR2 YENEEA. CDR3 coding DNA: TGTGCCAGCAGCTTAAGACTAGCGCCGAACACCGGGGAGCTGTTTTTT. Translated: CASSLRLAPNTGELFF.

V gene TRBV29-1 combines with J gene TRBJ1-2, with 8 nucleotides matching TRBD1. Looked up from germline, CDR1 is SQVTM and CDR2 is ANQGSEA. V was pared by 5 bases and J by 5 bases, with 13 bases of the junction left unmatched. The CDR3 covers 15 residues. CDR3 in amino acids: CSVPSETGVYYGYTF. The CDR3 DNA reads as TGCAGCGTTCCCTCGGAGACAGGGGTCTATTATGGCTACACCTTC.

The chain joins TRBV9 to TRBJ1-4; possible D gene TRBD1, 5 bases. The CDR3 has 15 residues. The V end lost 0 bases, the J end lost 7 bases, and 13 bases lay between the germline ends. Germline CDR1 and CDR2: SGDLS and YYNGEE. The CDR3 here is CASSVDGGFGEKLFF. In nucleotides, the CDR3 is TGTGCCAGCAGCGTAGACGGGGGGTTTGGTGAAAAACTGTTTTTT.

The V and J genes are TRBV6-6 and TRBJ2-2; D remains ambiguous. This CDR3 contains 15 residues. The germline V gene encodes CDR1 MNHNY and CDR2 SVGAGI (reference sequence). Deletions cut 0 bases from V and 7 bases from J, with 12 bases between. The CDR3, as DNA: TGTGCCAGCAGTTACTCACCGTTCCCGGGCGGGGAGCTGTTTTTT. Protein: CASSYSPFPGGELFF.

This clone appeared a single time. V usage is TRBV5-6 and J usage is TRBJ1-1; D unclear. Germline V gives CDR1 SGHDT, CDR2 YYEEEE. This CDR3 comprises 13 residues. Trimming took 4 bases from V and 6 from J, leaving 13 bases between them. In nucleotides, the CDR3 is TGTGCCAGCAGCATAGGACTAAGGTCTGAAGCTTTCTTT. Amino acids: CASSIGLRSEAFF.

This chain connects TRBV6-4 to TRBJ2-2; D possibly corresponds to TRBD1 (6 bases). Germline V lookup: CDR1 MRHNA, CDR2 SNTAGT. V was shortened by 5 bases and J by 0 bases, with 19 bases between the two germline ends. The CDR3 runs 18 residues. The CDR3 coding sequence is TGTGCCAGCAGTCCCAGACGAACAGGGACCTCGAACACCGGGGAGCTGTTTTTT. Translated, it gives CASSPRRTGTSNTGELFF.

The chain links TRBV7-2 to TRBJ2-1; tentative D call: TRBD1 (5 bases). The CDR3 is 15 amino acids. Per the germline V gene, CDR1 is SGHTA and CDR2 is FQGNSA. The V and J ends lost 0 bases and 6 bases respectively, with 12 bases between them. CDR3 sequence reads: CASSLAREIRNEQFF. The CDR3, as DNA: TGTGCCAGCAGCTTAGCCAGGGAAATTCGCAATGAGCAGTTCTTC.

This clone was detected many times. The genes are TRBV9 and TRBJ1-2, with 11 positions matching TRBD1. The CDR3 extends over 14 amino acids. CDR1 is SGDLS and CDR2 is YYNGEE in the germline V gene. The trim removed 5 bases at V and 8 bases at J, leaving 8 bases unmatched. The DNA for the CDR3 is TGTGCCAGCAGGAGGGACAGGGGGATTGGAGGCTACACCTTC. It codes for CASRRDRGIGGYTF. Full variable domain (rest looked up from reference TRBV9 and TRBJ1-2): DSGVTQTPKHLITATGQRVTLRCSPRSGDLSVYWYQQSLDQGLQFLIQYYNGEERAKGNILERFSAQQFPDLHSELNLSSLELGDSALYFCASRRDRGIGGYTFGSGTRLTVV.

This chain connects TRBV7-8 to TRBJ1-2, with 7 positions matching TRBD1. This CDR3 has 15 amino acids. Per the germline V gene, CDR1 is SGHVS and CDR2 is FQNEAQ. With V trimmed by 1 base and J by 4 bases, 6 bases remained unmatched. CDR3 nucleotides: TGTGCCAGCAGCTTAGAGGGGGGACAGACCTATGGCTACACCTTC. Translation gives CASSLEGGQTYGYTF.

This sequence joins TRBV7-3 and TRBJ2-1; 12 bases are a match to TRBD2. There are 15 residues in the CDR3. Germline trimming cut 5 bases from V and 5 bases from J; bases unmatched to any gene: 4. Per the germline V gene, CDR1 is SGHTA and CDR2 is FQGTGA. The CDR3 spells CASSLTSGSHNEQFF. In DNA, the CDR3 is TGTGCCAGCAGCCTGACTAGCGGGAGCCACAATGAGCAGTTCTTC.

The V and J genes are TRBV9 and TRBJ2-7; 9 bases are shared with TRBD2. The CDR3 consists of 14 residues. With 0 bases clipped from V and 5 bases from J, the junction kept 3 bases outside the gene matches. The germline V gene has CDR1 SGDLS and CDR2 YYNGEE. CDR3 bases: TGTGCCAGCAGCGTAGTAGCGGGAGCCCACGAGCAGTACTTC. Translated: CASSVVAGAHEQYF.

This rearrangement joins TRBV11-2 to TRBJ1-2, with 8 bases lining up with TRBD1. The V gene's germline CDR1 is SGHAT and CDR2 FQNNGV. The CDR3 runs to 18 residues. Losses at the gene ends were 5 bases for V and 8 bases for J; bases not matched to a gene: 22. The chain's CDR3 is CASSALTGGLALLRGYTF. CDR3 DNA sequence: TGTGCCAGCAGCGCCTTAACAGGGGGGCTGGCTCTATTGCGGGGCTACACCTTC. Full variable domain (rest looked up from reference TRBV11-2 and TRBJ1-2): EAGVAQSPRYKIIEKRQSVAFWCNPISGHATLYWYQQILGQGPKLLIQFQNNGVVDDSQLPKDRFSAERLKGVDSTLKIQPAKLEDSAVYLCASSALTGGLALLRGYTFGSGTRLTVV.

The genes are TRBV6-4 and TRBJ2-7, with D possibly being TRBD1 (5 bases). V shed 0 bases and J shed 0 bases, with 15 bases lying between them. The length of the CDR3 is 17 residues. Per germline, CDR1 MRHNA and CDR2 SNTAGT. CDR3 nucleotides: TGTGCCAGCAGTGACTCAAATTACAGGTGGAGCTCCTACGAGCAGTACTTC. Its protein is CASSDSNYRWSSYEQYF.

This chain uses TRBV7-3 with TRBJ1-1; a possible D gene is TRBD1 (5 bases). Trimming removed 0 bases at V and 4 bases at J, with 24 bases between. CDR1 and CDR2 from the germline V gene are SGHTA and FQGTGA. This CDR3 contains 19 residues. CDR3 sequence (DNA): TGTGCCAGCAGCTTAACTCCGGGGGGGATTAGGAATAGTGGCACTGAAGCTTTCTTT. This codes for CASSLTPGGIRNSGTEAFF.

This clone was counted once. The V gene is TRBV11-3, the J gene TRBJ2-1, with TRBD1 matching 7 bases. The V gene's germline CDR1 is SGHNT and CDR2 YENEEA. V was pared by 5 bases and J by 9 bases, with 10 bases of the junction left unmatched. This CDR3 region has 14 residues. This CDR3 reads CASSPRQGYSEQFF. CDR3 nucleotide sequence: TGTGCCAGCAGCCCCCGACAGGGTTATAGTGAGCAGTTCTTC.

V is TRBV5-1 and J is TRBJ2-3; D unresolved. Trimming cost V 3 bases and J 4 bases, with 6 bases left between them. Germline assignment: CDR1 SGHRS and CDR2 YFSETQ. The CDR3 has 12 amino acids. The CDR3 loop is CASSSLSDTQYF. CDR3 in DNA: TGCGCCAGCAGCTCCCTTTCAGATACGCAGTATTTT.

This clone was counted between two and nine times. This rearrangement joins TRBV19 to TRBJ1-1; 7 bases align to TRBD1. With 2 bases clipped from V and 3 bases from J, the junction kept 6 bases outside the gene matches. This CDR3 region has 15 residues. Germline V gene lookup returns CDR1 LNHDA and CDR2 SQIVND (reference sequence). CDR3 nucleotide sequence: TGTGCCAGTAGTATAAGTTTCAGGGGGGACACTGAAGCTTTCTTT. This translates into CASSISFRGDTEAFF.

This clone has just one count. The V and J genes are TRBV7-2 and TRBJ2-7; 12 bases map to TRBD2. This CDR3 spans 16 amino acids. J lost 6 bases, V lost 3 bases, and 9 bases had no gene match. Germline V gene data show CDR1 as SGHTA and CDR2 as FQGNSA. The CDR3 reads CASSFLAGGLAGEQYF. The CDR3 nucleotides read TGTGCCAGCAGCTTCCTAGCGGGAGGGCTGGCGGGCGAGCAGTACTTC.

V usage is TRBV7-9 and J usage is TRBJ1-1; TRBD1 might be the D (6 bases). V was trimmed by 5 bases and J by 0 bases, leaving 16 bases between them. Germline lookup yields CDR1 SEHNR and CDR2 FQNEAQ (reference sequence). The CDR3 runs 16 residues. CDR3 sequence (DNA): TGTGCCAGCAGCCCCCTAGGAACAGGGATGAACACTGAAGCTTTCTTT. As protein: CASSPLGTGMNTEAFF.

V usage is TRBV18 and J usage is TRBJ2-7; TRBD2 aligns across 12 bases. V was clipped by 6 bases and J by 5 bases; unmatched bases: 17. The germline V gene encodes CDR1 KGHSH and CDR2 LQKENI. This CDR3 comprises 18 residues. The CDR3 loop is CASSPNRLAGEDIDEQYF. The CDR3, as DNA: TGTGCCAGCTCCCCAAATAGACTAGCGGGAGAAGATATCGACGAGCAGTACTTC. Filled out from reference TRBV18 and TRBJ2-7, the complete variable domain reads NAGVMQNPRHLVRRRGQEARLRCSPMKGHSHVYWYRQLPEEGLKFMVYLQKENIIDESGMPKERFSAEFPKEGPSILRIQQVVRGDSAAYFCASSPNRLAGEDIDEQYFGPGTRLTVT.

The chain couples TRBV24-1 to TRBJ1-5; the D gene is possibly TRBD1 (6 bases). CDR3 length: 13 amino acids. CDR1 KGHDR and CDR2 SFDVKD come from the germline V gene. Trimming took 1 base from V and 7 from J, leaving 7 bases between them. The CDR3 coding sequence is TGTGCCACCAGTGATTTAAGGGGGCAGCCCCAGCATTTT. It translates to CATSDLRGQPQHF.

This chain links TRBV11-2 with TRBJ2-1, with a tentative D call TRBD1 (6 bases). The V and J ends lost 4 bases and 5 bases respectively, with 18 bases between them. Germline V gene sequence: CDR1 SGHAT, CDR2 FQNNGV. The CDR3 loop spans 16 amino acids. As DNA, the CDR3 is TGTGCCAGCAGCTCCAGGGGCCTCGACCAGAACAATGAGCAGTTCTTC. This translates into CASSSRGLDQNNEQFF.

For the CDR3, the DNA is TGTGCCAGCAGCTTACTTAGGGGCTCAGGGTACGAGCAGTACTTC. Its translation is CASSLLRGSGYEQYF. The chain recombines TRBV7-3 with TRBJ2-7; D is possibly TRBD1 (5 bases). The CDR3 has 15 residues. V lost 2 bases to trimming and J lost 4 bases, with 15 bases between them. Germline V gene lookup returns CDR1 SGHTA and CDR2 FQGTGA. Looking up the rest from reference TRBV7-3 and TRBJ2-7 gives the full variable domain: GAGVSQTPSNKVTEKGKYVELRCDPISGHTALYWYRQSLGQGPEFLIYFQGTGAADDSGLPNDRFFAVRPEGSVSTLKIQRTERGDSAVYLCASSLLRGSGYEQYFGPGTRLTVT.

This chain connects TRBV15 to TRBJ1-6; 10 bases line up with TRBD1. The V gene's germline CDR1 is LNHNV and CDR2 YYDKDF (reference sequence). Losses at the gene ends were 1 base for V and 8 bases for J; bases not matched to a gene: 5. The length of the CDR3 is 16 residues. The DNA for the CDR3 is TGTGCCACCAGCAGAGGACAGGGGGCATTAGATTCACCCCTCCACTTT. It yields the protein CATSRGQGALDSPLHF.

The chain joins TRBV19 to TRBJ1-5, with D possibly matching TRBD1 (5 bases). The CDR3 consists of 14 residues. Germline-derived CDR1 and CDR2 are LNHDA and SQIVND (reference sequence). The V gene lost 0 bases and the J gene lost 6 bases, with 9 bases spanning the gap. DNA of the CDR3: TGTGCCAGTAGTATAGAGGCGGGGGTTCAGCCCCAGCATTTT. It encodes CASSIEAGVQPQHF. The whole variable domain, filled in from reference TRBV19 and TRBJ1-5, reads DGGITQSPKYLFRKEGQNVTLSCEQNLNHDAMYWYRQDPGQGLRLIYYSQIVNDFQKGDIAEGYSVSREKKESFPLTVTSAQKNPTAFYLCASSIEAGVQPQHFGDGTRLSIL.